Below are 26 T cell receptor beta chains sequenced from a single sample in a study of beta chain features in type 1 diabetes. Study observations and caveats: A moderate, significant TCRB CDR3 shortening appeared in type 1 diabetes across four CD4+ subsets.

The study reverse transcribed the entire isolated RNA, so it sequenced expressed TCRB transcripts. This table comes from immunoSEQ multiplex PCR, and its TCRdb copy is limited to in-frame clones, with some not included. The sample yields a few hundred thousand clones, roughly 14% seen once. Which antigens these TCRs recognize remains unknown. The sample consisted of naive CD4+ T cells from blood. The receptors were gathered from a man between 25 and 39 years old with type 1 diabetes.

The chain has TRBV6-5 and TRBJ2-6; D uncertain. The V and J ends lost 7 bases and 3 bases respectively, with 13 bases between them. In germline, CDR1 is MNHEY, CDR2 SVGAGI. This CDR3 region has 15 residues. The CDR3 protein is CASTFQYGGANVLTF. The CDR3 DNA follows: TGTGCCAGCACCTTTCAGTATGGTGGGGCCAACGTCCTGACTTTC.

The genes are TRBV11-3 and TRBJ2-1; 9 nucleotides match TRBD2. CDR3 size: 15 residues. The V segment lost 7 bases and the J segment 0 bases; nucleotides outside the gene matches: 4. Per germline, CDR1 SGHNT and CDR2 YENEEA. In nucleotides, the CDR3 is TGTGCCAGCATGATGGGACTAGCCTCCTACAATGAGCAGTTCTTC. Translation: CASMMGLASYNEQFF.

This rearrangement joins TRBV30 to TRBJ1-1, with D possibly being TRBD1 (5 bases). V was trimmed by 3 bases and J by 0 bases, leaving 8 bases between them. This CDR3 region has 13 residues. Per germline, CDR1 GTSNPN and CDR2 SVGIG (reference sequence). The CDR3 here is CAWRGQVNTEAFF. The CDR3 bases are TGTGCCTGGAGGGGGCAGGTGAACACTGAAGCTTTCTTT.

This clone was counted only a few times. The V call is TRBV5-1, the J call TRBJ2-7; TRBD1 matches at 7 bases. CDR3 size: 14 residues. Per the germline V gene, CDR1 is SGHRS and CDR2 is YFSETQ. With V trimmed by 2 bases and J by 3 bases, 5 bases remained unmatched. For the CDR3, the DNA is TGCGCCAGCAGCTTAGGGGACAGCATCTACGAGCAGTACTTC. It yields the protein CASSLGDSIYEQYF.

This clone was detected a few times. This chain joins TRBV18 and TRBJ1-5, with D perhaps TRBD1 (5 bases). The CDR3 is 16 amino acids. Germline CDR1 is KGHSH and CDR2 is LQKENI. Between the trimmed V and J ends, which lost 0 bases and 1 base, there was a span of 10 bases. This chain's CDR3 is CASSPPMGQSNQPQHF. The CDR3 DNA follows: TGTGCCAGCTCACCACCGATGGGGCAGAGCAATCAGCCCCAGCATTTT.

This CDR3 reads CASSAEPGTRYNEQFF. The CDR3 bases are TGTGCCAGCAGCGCAGAACCGGGGACTAGGTACAATGAGCAGTTCTTC. The V call is TRBV9, the J call TRBJ2-1; the match to TRBD2 covers 8 bases. This CDR3 contains 16 residues. CDR1 is SGDLS, CDR2 YYNGEE, per germline. V lost 3 bases and J lost 4; bases outside the gene matches: 9.

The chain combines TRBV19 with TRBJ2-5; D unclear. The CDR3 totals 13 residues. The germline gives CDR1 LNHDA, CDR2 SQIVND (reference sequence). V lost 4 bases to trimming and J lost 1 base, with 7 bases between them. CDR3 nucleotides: TGTGCCAGTAGTAGTGGGCCCCAAGAGACCCAGTACTTC. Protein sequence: CASSSGPQETQYF.

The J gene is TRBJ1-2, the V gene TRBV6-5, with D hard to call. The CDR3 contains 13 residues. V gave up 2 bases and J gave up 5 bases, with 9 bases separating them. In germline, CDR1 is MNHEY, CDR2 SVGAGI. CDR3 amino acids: CASSYEQRYGYTF. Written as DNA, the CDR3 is TGTGCCAGCAGTTACGAACAGAGATATGGCTACACCTTC.

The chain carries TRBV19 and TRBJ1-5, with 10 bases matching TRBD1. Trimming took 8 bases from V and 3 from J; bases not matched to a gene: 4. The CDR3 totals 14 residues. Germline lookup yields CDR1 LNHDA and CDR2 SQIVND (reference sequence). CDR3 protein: CASGTGEFNQPQHF. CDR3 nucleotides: TGTGCCAGTGGGACAGGGGAATTCAATCAGCCCCAGCATTTT. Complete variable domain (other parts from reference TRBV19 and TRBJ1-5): DGGITQSPKYLFRKEGQNVTLSCEQNLNHDAMYWYRQDPGQGLRLIYYSQIVNDFQKGDIAEGYSVSREKKESFPLTVTSAQKNPTAFYLCASGTGEFNQPQHFGDGTRLSIL.

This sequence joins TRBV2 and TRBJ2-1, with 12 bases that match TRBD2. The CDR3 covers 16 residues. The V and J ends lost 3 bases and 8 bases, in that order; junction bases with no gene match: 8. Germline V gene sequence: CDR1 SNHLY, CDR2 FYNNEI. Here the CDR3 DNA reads TGTGCCAGCAGTGAGGGGCCTAGCGGGGGGGCCGATGAGCAGTTCTTC. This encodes CASSEGPSGGADEQFF.

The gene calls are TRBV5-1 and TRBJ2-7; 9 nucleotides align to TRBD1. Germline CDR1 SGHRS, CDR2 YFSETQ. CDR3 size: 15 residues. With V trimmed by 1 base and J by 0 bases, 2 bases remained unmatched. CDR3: CASSLTGGLSYEQYF. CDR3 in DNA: TGCGCCAGCAGCTTGACAGGGGGCCTCTCCTACGAGCAGTACTTC.

CDR3: CASSSTGDYGYTF. The CDR3 DNA sequence: TGTGCCAGCAGTTCGACAGGAGACTATGGCTACACCTTC. V is TRBV28 and J is TRBJ1-2; a weak D match, TRBD1 (6 bases). CDR3 length equals 13 residues. Between the trimmed V and J ends, which lost 4 bases and 3 bases, there was a span of 9 bases. The V gene's germline CDR1 is MDHEN and CDR2 SYDVKM.

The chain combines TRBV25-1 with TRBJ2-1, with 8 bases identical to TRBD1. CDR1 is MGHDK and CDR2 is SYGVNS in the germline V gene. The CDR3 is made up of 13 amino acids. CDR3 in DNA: TGTGCAACCCGGGACAGGTCCGGAAATGAGCAGTTCTTC. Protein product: CATRDRSGNEQFF.

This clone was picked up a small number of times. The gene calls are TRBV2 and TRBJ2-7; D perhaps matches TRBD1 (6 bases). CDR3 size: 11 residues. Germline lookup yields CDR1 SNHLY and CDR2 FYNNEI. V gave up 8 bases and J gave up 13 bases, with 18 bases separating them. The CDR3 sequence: CASAEGEREYF. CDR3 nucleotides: TGTGCCAGCGCCGAGGGGGAACGGGAATACTTC.

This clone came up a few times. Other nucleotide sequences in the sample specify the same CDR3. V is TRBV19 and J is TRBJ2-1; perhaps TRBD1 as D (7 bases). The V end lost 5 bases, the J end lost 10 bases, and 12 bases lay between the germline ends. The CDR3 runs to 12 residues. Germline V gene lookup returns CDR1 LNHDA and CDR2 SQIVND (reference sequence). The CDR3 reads CASSPQGGEQFF. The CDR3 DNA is TGTGCCAGTAGTCCCCAGGGGGGAGAGCAGTTCTTC. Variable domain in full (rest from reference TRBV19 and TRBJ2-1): DGGITQSPKYLFRKEGQNVTLSCEQNLNHDAMYWYRQDPGQGLRLIYYSQIVNDFQKGDIAEGYSVSREKKESFPLTVTSAQKNPTAFYLCASSPQGGEQFFGPGTRLTVL.

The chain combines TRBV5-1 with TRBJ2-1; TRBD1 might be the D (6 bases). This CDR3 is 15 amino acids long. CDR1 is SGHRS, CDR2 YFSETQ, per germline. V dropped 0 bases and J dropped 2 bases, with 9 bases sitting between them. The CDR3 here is CASSLEQGTYNEQFF. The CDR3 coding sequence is TGCGCCAGCAGCTTGGAGCAGGGGACCTACAATGAGCAGTTCTTC.

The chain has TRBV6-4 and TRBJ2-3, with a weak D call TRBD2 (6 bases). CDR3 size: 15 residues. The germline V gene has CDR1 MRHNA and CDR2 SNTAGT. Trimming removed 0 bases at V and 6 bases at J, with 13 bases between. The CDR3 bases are TGTGCCAGCAGTGACTCGTACGGGGGTGGGGATACGCAGTATTTT. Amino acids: CASSDSYGGGDTQYF.

Here the CDR3 DNA reads TGCGCCAGCAGCTCTACCGGGGACTCCCTATACGAGCAGTACTTC. It yields the protein CASSSTGDSLYEQYF. The chain has TRBV5-1 and TRBJ2-7; D is perhaps TRBD2 (6 bases). The ends were cut back, 3 bases at V and 4 bases at J, with 17 bases in the middle. There are 15 residues in the CDR3. CDR1 SGHRS and CDR2 YFSETQ come from the germline V gene.

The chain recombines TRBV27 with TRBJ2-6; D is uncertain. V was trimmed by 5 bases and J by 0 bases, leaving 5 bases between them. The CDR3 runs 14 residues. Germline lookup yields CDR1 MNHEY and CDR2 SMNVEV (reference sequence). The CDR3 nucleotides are TGTGCCAGCAGTGCTACCTCTGGGGCCAACGTCCTGACTTTC. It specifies CASSATSGANVLTF.

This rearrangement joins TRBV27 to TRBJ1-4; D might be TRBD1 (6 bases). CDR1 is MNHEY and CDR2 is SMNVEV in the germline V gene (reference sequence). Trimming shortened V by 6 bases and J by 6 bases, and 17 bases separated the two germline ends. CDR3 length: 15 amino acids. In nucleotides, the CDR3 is TGTGCCAGCAGCCTTCTAAGGGAGGGGGATGAAAAACTGTTTTTT. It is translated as CASSLLREGDEKLFF.

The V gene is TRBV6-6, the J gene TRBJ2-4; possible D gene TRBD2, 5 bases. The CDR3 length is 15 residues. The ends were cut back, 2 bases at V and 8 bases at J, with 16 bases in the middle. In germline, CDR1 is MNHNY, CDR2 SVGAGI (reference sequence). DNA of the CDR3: TGTGCCAGCAGTTACGGCGCGGTCCCGAGGGACATTCAGTACTTC. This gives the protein CASSYGAVPRDIQYF.

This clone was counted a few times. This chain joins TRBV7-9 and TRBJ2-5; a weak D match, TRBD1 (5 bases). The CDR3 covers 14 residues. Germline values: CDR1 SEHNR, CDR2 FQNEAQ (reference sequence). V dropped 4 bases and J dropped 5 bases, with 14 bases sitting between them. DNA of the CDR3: TGTGCCAGCAGCTCCGCCCCAGGGCCGGAGACCCAGTACTTC. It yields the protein CASSSAPGPETQYF.

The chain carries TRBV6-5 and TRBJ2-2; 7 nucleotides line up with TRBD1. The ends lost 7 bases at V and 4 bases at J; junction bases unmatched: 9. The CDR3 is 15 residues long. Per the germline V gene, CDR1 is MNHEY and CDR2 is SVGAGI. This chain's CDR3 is CASTPRDSATGELFF. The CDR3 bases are TGTGCCAGCACTCCTCGGGACAGCGCCACCGGGGAGCTGTTTTTT.

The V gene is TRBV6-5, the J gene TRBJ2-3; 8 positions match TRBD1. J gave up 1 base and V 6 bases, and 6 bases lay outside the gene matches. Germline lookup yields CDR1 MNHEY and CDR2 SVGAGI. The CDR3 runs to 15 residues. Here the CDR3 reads CASRPQGVGTDTQYF. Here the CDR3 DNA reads TGTGCCAGCAGACCACAGGGGGTTGGCACAGATACGCAGTATTTT.

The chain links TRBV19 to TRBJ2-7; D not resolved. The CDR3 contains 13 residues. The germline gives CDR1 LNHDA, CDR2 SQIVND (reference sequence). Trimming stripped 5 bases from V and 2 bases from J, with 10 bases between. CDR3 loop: CASSREPTYEQYF. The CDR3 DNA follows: TGTGCCAGTAGTCGAGAACCGACCTACGAGCAGTACTTC.

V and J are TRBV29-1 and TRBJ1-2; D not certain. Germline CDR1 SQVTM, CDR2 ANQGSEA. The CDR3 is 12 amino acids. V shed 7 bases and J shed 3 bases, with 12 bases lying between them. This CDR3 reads CSAATADYGYTF. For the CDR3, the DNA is TGCAGCGCAGCTACAGCCGACTATGGCTACACCTTC.